The 24 T cell receptor beta chains given below trace back to one sample, sequenced in a study of cytomegalovirus exposure and HLA in healthy donors. PCR was performed using 60 Vbeta and 13 Jbeta primers. TCRdb's table, derived via immunoSEQ multiplex PCR, lists solely in-frame clones and lacks some. The sample lists roughly 170,000 clones; less than 90% were seen once. Sequenced material: PBMCs. The receptors were sampled from a woman between 50 and 59 years old in good health and CMV-seropositive.

Only a few counts were recorded for this clone. The chain has TRBV5-4 and TRBJ2-4; 7 bases are shared with TRBD1. CDR1 and CDR2 from the germline V gene are SGHNT and YYREEE (reference sequence). The CDR3 is 14 residues long. Germline trimming cut 0 bases from V and 7 bases from J; bases unmatched to any gene: 4. The CDR3 here is CASSLGQGDNIQYF. DNA for the CDR3: TGTGCCAGCAGCTTGGGACAGGGTGACAACATTCAGTACTTC.

This chain links TRBV7-2 with TRBJ1-1; D is unclear. V gave up 1 base and J gave up 4 bases, with 13 bases separating them. The CDR3 covers 15 residues. The V gene's germline CDR1 is SGHTA and CDR2 FQGNSA. The CDR3 DNA sequence: TGTGCCAGCAGCTTAGTTGGCCCCGAGGCCACTGAAGCTTTCTTT. Its protein product is CASSLVGPEATEAFF. Drawing the rest from reference TRBV7-2 and TRBJ1-1, the complete variable domain is GAGVSQSPSNKVTEKGKDVELRCDPISGHTALYWYRQSLGQGLEFLIYFQGNSAPDKSGLPSDRFSAERTGGSVSTLTIQRTQQEDSAVYLCASSLVGPEATEAFFGQGTRLTVV.

The chain is built from TRBV27 and TRBJ1-5, with TRBD1 identical over 10 bases. Germline V gene data show CDR1 as MNHEY and CDR2 as SMNVEV (reference sequence). Trimming cost V 6 bases and J 5 bases; bases outside gene matches: 4. The CDR3 loop spans 14 amino acids. The CDR3 here is CASRETGGHQPQHF. CDR3 DNA sequence: TGTGCCAGCAGAGAGACAGGGGGCCATCAGCCCCAGCATTTT.

The chain uses TRBV7-2 and TRBJ1-2; D gene uncertain. Germline assignment: CDR1 SGHTA and CDR2 FQGNSA. Trimming shortened V by 4 bases and J by 8 bases, and 17 bases separated the two germline ends. CDR3 length equals 14 residues. CDR3 bases: TGTGCCAGCAGCTCTGGGGTGAGCGGTCCGGGCTACACCTTC. Translated: CASSSGVSGPGYTF.

The chain recombines TRBV2 with TRBJ2-5; 9 nucleotides line up with TRBD2. Germline values: CDR1 SNHLY, CDR2 FYNNEI. The CDR3 contains 15 residues. The junction had 7 bases not matched to a gene; V was cut back by 3 bases and J by 5 bases. The CDR3 sequence is CASSEEAGGQETQYF. CDR3 DNA: TGTGCCAGCAGTGAGGAGGCGGGGGGGCAGGAGACCCAGTACTTC.

The chain links TRBV4-1 to TRBJ2-5; 8 bases are a match to TRBD2. There are 18 residues in the CDR3. Germline CDR1 is MGHRA and CDR2 is YSYEKL. After removal of 0 bases from V and 3 bases from J, the junction contained 12 bases not matched to a gene. CDR3 bases: TGCGCCAGCAGCCAAGATCCACCGGGAGGGATCATCGAAGAGACCCAGTACTTC. Amino acids: CASSQDPPGGIIEETQYF.

This clone was picked up one time. The chain has TRBV5-4 and TRBJ2-5, with TRBD2 identical over 8 bases. J lost 2 bases, V lost 1 base, and 7 bases had no gene match. The CDR3 has 16 residues. Germline V CDR1 and CDR2: SGHNT, YYREEE (reference sequence). The CDR3 coding sequence is TGTGCCAGCAGCTTGAGTGCGGCGGGAGGACAAGAGACCCAGTACTTC. It specifies CASSLSAAGGQETQYF.

The rearrangement links TRBV5-8 to TRBJ2-6; TRBD1 agrees at 7 bases. This CDR3 spans 16 amino acids. Germline trimming cut 4 bases from V and 2 bases from J; bases unmatched to any gene: 6. In germline, CDR1 is SGHTS, CDR2 YDEGEE. The CDR3 loop reads CASSILRGPGANVLTF. The CDR3 nucleotides read TGTGCCAGCAGCATACTTAGGGGGCCTGGGGCCAACGTCCTGACTTTC.

The chain combines TRBV9 with TRBJ2-3, with TRBD2 identical over 8 bases. Germline loops: CDR1 SGDLS, CDR2 YYNGEE. The CDR3 runs 18 residues. The J segment lost 0 bases and the V segment lost 0 bases, leaving 9 bases of the junction unmatched. The DNA for the CDR3 is TGTGCCAGCAGCGTAGATGTCGGGGGGGTCCCTAGCACAGATACGCAGTATTTT. Its translation is CASSVDVGGVPSTDTQYF.

This clone was seen once. V is TRBV5-4 and J is TRBJ2-1; 12 bases line up with TRBD2. CDR1 and CDR2 from the germline V gene are SGHNT and YYREEE (reference sequence). CDR3 length: 15 residues. J lost 7 bases, V lost 4 bases, and 6 bases had no gene match. CDR3: CASSPLAGGGNEQFF. CDR3 DNA: TGTGCCAGCAGCCCCCTAGCGGGAGGGGGGAATGAGCAGTTCTTC.

The V and J genes are TRBV5-1 and TRBJ2-3; maybe TRBD2 (5 bases). The CDR3 has 16 residues. Germline assignment: CDR1 SGHRS and CDR2 YFSETQ. Trimming pared 1 base from V and 2 bases from J, leaving 14 bases between. CDR3 in amino acids: CASSLREGSTTDTQYF. Written as DNA, the CDR3 is TGCGCCAGCAGCTTGCGGGAAGGATCCACCACAGATACGCAGTATTTT.

CDR3: CASRRGPDTQYF. The CDR3 nucleotides are TGTGCCAGCAGACGTGGCCCAGATACGCAGTATTTT. This chain joins TRBV28 and TRBJ2-3, with D unresolved. The CDR3 is 12 residues long. V was clipped by 6 bases and J by 4 bases, with 8 bases between them. The germline CDR1 and CDR2 sequences are MDHEN and SYDVKM.

J is TRBJ2-3 and V is TRBV13; possibly TRBD2 for D (6 bases). CDR3 length: 16 amino acids. Germline V gene data show CDR1 as PRHDT and CDR2 as FYEKMQ (reference sequence). The germline V and J ends were trimmed by 2 bases and 0 bases, with 12 bases remaining between them. The CDR3 DNA follows: TGTGCCAGCAGCTTAAGGCGGGGAGCTAGCACAGATACGCAGTATTTT. Translated: CASSLRRGASTDTQYF.

This clone was counted a few times. The chain uses TRBV7-9 and TRBJ1-1; no firm D call. Germline V gives CDR1 SEHNR, CDR2 FQNEAQ (reference sequence). Trimming removed 1 base at V and 7 bases at J, with 7 bases between. The CDR3 is 12 residues long. CDR3: CASSLDGLEAFF. The CDR3 DNA reads as TGTGCCAGCAGCTTAGATGGCCTTGAAGCTTTCTTT.

This sequence joins TRBV9 and TRBJ2-5; maybe TRBD1 (5 bases). CDR3 length equals 16 residues. Between the trimmed V and J ends, which lost 4 bases and 5 bases, there was a span of 21 bases. CDR1 is SGDLS and CDR2 is YYNGEE in the germline V gene. This CDR3 reads CASSSLQGRVKETQYF. DNA for the CDR3: TGTGCCAGCAGCAGCCTCCAGGGTCGGGTGAAGGAGACCCAGTACTTC.

This chain connects TRBV9 to TRBJ2-7; TRBD2 is a possible D gene (6 bases). Germline V gene data show CDR1 as SGDLS and CDR2 as YYNGEE. The CDR3 length is 15 residues. V dropped 0 bases and J dropped 2 bases, with 12 bases sitting between them. The CDR3 DNA follows: TGTGCCAGCAGCGTAGCTGGGACTTTCACCTACGAGCAGTACTTC. This codes for CASSVAGTFTYEQYF.

This clone appeared a few times. The CDR3 sequence: CASRAGTTLAGGPYNEQFF. In nucleotides, the CDR3 is TGTGCCAGCAGGGCCGGGACAACTCTAGCGGGAGGACCATACAATGAGCAGTTCTTC. V usage is TRBV28 and J usage is TRBJ2-1; the match to TRBD2 covers 11 bases. The CDR3 spans 19 residues. Germline-derived CDR1 and CDR2 are MDHEN and SYDVKM. V was clipped by 6 bases and J by 4 bases; unmatched bases: 17.

The chain carries TRBV4-3 and TRBJ2-7; D is possibly TRBD1 (6 bases). V was clipped by 0 bases and J by 3 bases, with 9 bases between them. CDR1 and CDR2 (germline): LGHNA, YSLEER. The CDR3 consists of 14 residues. The CDR3 loop reads CASSQETGFYEQYF. The CDR3 region has the DNA TGCGCCAGCAGCCAAGAGACAGGCTTCTACGAGCAGTACTTC.

The V call is TRBV18, the J call TRBJ1-5; maybe TRBD1 (5 bases). V was clipped by 2 bases and J by 5 bases, with 7 bases between them. Germline CDR1 reads KGHSH; CDR2 reads LQKENI. This CDR3 has 13 residues. The CDR3 sequence is CASSPTRDQPQHF. CDR3 in DNA: TGTGCCAGCTCACCAACCAGGGATCAGCCCCAGCATTTT. The complete variable domain, with remaining parts taken from reference TRBV18 and TRBJ1-5, reads NAGVMQNPRHLVRRRGQEARLRCSPMKGHSHVYWYRQLPEEGLKFMVYLQKENIIDESGMPKERFSAEFPKEGPSILRIQQVVRGDSAAYFCASSPTRDQPQHFGDGTRLSIL.

This clone came up a few times. The chain recombines TRBV14 with TRBJ2-7; the match to TRBD2 covers 15 bases. V dropped 4 bases and J dropped 2; count of bases not matched to a gene: 3. The CDR3 runs 16 residues. Germline V gene data show CDR1 as SGHDN and CDR2 as FVKESK. The CDR3 loop reads CASSPGLAGGTYEQYF. The CDR3 DNA reads as TGTGCCAGCAGCCCCGGACTAGCGGGGGGGACCTACGAGCAGTACTTC.

The chain has TRBV11-2 and TRBJ1-4; TRBD1 matches at 7 bases. Germline V CDR1 and CDR2: SGHAT, FQNNGV. The J segment lost 8 bases and the V segment lost 5 bases, leaving 8 bases of the junction unmatched. The CDR3 runs to 14 residues. Here the CDR3 DNA reads TGTGCCAGCAGCAAAGGGGCAGGGGGGGAAAAACTGTTTTTT. This sequence encodes CASSKGAGGEKLFF.

About this clone itself: Germline and junction disagree at one end, which may indicate a read error. The sample has other DNA sequences that encode this CDR3 too. V and J are TRBV9 and TRBJ2-3; perhaps TRBD2 as D (6 bases). Germline CDR1 SGDLS, CDR2 YYNGEE. The CDR3 contains 18 residues. In nucleotides, the CDR3 is TGTGCCAGCAGCGTGGAGCCTGGAGGGCAAATTAGCACAGACACGCAGTATTTT. Its translation is CASSVEPGGQISTDTQYF.

The rearrangement links TRBV4-3 to TRBJ2-7, with TRBD1 matching over 8 bases. CDR1 and CDR2 (germline): LGHNA, YSLEER. This CDR3 has 14 residues. Unmatched junction bases numbered 5, after V lost 1 base and J lost 6 bases. CDR3 bases: TGCGCCAGCAGCCAAGCCCAGGGGGCCACCGAGCAGTACTTC. Protein product: CASSQAQGATEQYF.

The gene calls are TRBV19 and TRBJ1-1, with D hard to call. The V and J ends lost 9 bases and 1 base respectively, with 12 bases between them. There are 13 residues in the CDR3. CDR1 is LNHDA, CDR2 SQIVND, per germline (reference sequence). The DNA for the CDR3 is TGTGCCAGCTCCGACACCTCGAACACTGAAGCTTTCTTT. Its translation: CASSDTSNTEAFF. Variable domain in full (rest from reference TRBV19 and TRBJ1-1): DGGITQSPKYLFRKEGQNVTLSCEQNLNHDAMYWYRQDPGQGLRLIYYSQIVNDFQKGDIAEGYSVSREKKESFPLTVTSAQKNPTAFYLCASSDTSNTEAFFGQGTRLTVV.